A single sample is the source of the 6 T cell receptor beta chains below, sequenced in a study of human CD8 memory T cell subsets. TCR beta was sequenced from UMI-tagged 5' RACE libraries. No DNA is given; TCRdb re-called the 5' RACE reads and lists each CDR3 protein once. The repertoire table contains around 6,000 distinct CDR3 sequences. Early memory CD8+ T cells that were CCR7+ PD-1+ TIGIT+ with exhausted-like traits constituted the TPEX cells. The sequencing input was CD8+ T cells from PBMCs. The receptors were sampled from a human donor in good health.

This clonotype ranks as medium-sized in terms of frequency. CDR3 loop: CASRDRDFGYTEAFF. This rearrangement joins TRBV6-6 to TRBJ1-1; there is no DNA to check the TCRdb D call of TRBD1. CDR3 size: 15 residues. Germline V CDR1 and CDR2: MNHNY, SVGAGI (reference sequence).

The chain joins TRBV28 to TRBJ2-7. This CDR3 has 13 residues. Germline V CDR1 and CDR2: MDHEN, SYDVKM. This CDR3 is CASSTNLPYEQYF.

The chain links TRBV12-3 or TRBV12-4 to TRBJ1-1; absent DNA, TCRdb's TRBD1 call cannot be checked. The CDR3 spans 15 residues. This CDR3 reads CASSNTGTGGTEAFF.

The chain couples TRBV7-8 to TRBJ1-2; TCRdb's assignment of TRBD1 cannot be checked, as there is no DNA. The CDR3 length is 15 residues. Per germline, CDR1 SGHVS and CDR2 FQNEAQ. The CDR3 here is CASSLGGQEQDGYTF.

V is TRBV9 and J is TRBJ2-7; TCRdb reports TRBD1, a call that lacks DNA to check it against. The CDR3 length is 14 residues. Germline V gene lookup returns CDR1 SGDLS and CDR2 YYNGEE. The CDR3 here is CASSVGAGGYEQYF.

Frequency places this clonotype as medium-sized. V is TRBV7-2 and J is TRBJ2-7. This CDR3 comprises 15 residues. The germline V gene encodes CDR1 SGHTA and CDR2 FQGNSA. The chain's CDR3 is CASSLDYRGTYEQYF.